The sequence of this T cell receptor (beta chain) was determined in a study of blood T cell repertoires in COVID-19. Turning to the study itself: COVID-19 samples, acute and convalescent, were from the United States, Italy and Spain. PBMCs, B-cell-depleted T cells, or T cells provided the cDNA or gDNA that made up the material.

This clone was found a few times. Germline CDR1 MNHNS, CDR2 SASEGT. This CDR3 is built from 17 residues. V was shortened by 1 base and J by 1 base, with 14 bases between the two germline ends. Per the original data handling: Estimated nucleated cell counts came from reference gene primer amplification. TCRdb's copy holds only in-frame clones and misses some; the assay was immunoSEQ multiplex PCR. V, J and clone size were drawn from that table, and D and trimming were deduced from the DNA. The sample lists about 70,000 clones, 86% occurring once. The genes are TRBV6-1 and TRBJ1-5, with D possibly TRBD1 on 5 matching bases. The sample taken for sequencing was peripheral blood. The sequence came from a woman aged 60 to 75 with acute or convalescent COVID-19. The CDR3, as DNA: TGTGCCAGCAGTGAAGGTGCAGGGCGGAGCAGCAATCAGCCCCAGCATTTT. It specifies CASSEGAGRSSNQPQHF.